The 10 T cell receptor beta chains below were found in one sample sequenced in a study of blood T cell repertoires in COVID-19. TCRdb's copy holds only in-frame clones and misses some; the assay was immunoSEQ multiplex PCR. The data contain around 140,000 clones, 80% of them singletons. Input material: peripheral blood. The receptor set was obtained from a man aged 70-80 years who had recovered from COVID-19.

The gene calls are TRBV2 and TRBJ2-7; 8 bases line up with TRBD2. J was trimmed by 6 bases and V by 3 bases; bases with no gene match: 1. Germline CDR1 SNHLY, CDR2 FYNNEI. The CDR3 consists of 12 residues. For the CDR3, the DNA is TGTGCCAGCAGTGACGGGGGGGCCGAGCAGTACTTC. Translating gives CASSDGGAEQYF.

The chain uses TRBV7-9 and TRBJ1-3; D remains ambiguous. CDR1 and CDR2 from the germline V gene are SEHNR and FQNEAQ (reference sequence). This CDR3 is built from 15 residues. V was trimmed by 5 bases and J by 6 bases, leaving 17 bases between them. The CDR3 nucleotides are TGTGCCAGCAGCGTTGCGGGAAACCTTAAAAACACCATATATTTT. This translates into CASSVAGNLKNTIYF.

The V call is TRBV27, the J call TRBJ2-1; maybe TRBD2 (7 bases). CDR1 and CDR2 (germline): MNHEY, SMNVEV (reference sequence). The CDR3 totals 16 residues. V dropped 5 bases and J dropped 2 bases, with 16 bases sitting between them. CDR3: CASSGGGRATYNEQFF. The CDR3 DNA follows: TGTGCCAGCAGTGGAGGGGGGAGGGCCACCTACAATGAGCAGTTCTTC.

The rearrangement uses TRBV27 and TRBJ2-7, with D perhaps TRBD1 (6 bases). The CDR3 runs to 13 residues. The germline gives CDR1 MNHEY, CDR2 SMNVEV (reference sequence). The ends were cut back, 4 bases at V and 2 bases at J, with 9 bases in the middle. This CDR3 reads CASSSQGAYEQYF. CDR3 coding DNA: TGTGCCAGCAGTTCACAGGGAGCCTACGAGCAGTACTTC.

The genes are TRBV4-1 and TRBJ2-2; no reliable D call. Trimming stripped 4 bases from V and 0 bases from J, with 15 bases between. The CDR3 extends over 17 amino acids. CDR1 MGHRA and CDR2 YSYEKL come from the germline V gene. CDR3 DNA: TGCGCCAGCAGCCGAGCTCGTGATACTCCGAACACCGGGGAGCTGTTTTTT. This encodes CASSRARDTPNTGELFF.

This chain joins TRBV5-4 and TRBJ1-1; 8 bases agree with TRBD1. The CDR3 contains 14 residues. Losses at the gene ends were 5 bases for V and 5 bases for J; bases not matched to a gene: 8. Germline V gene data show CDR1 as SGHNT and CDR2 as YYREEE (reference sequence). CDR3 sequence reads: CASSPTGGGTEAFF. Written as DNA, the CDR3 is TGTGCCAGCAGTCCAACAGGGGGAGGTACTGAAGCTTTCTTT.

This clone was counted between two and nine times. The chain joins TRBV27 to TRBJ1-2; TRBD1 matches at 7 bases. The CDR3 extends over 14 amino acids. The germline V gene encodes CDR1 MNHEY and CDR2 SMNVEV (reference sequence). The ends lost 5 bases at V and 5 bases at J; junction bases unmatched: 8. CDR3 protein: CASSADRASYGYTF. CDR3 DNA: TGTGCCAGCAGTGCCGACAGGGCTTCGTATGGCTACACCTTC.

The chain joins TRBV5-5 to TRBJ2-7, with TRBD2 identical over 13 bases. The CDR3 covers 15 residues. The ends lost 3 bases at V and 7 bases at J; junction bases unmatched: 7. Germline V gene lookup returns CDR1 SGHKS and CDR2 YYEKEE (reference sequence). CDR3 region: CASSSQGLAGWEQYF. For the CDR3, the DNA is TGTGCCAGCAGCTCCCAGGGACTAGCGGGATGGGAGCAGTACTTC.

The rearrangement links TRBV20-1 to TRBJ2-6; tentatively, D is TRBD2 (6 bases). V gave up 3 bases and J gave up 0 bases, with 15 bases separating them. The CDR3 covers 17 residues. Germline V lookup: CDR1 DFQATT, CDR2 SNEGSKA (reference sequence). CDR3 sequence reads: CSASAEGRGSGANVLTF. The CDR3 DNA follows: TGCAGTGCTAGTGCGGAGGGACGAGGCTCTGGGGCCAACGTCCTGACTTTC.

This clone was seen more than once but under ten times. This sequence joins TRBV7-9 and TRBJ1-6, with a possible D match to TRBD1 (6 bases). Germline loops: CDR1 SEHNR, CDR2 FQNEAQ (reference sequence). CDR3 size: 17 residues. The V end lost 5 bases, the J end lost 5 bases, and 19 bases lay between the germline ends. CDR3 DNA: TGTGCCAGCAGCGACCCAACCGGGACACCAAATAATTCACCCCTCCACTTT. Protein: CASSDPTGTPNNSPLHF.